This entry concerns a single T cell receptor beta chain. The target antigen is unknown. V gave up 9 bases and J gave up 0 bases, with 9 bases separating them. Germline loops: CDR1 KGHDR, CDR2 SFDVKD. The CDR3 runs 13 residues. These data come from a study of T cells after yellow fever vaccination. Study at large: SMART-Seq v4 Ultra Low Input served to prepare low-cell-number fractions.

General study findings and limits: Faster peaking, at day 5 versus 15, marked a secondary response that was weaker.

From the 5' RACE reads, TCRdb called clonotypes with MiXCR, one entry per CDR3 protein. The sample contains a few hundred thousand distinct CDR3 sequences, roughly 3.3% of which appear only once. The sequenced sample was CD4+ T cells sorted from PBMCs, obtained 10 days after the yellow fever booster vaccination. The receptor comes from a young man who received the YFV17D yellow fever vaccine. The V gene is TRBV24-1, the J gene TRBJ2-3; no clear D. Written as DNA, the CDR3 is TGTGCCACCGCCCGAGCAAGCACAGATACGCAGTATTTT. Encoded protein: CATARASTDTQYF.